A selection of T cell receptor beta chains follows, all from one sample in a study of T-cell reconstitution after alpha-beta-depleted transplantation in children. TCRdb ran MiXCR on the PCR reads and lists one entry per CDR3 protein. The sample has roughly 340,000 distinct CDR3 sequences; roughly 16% are singletons. The sample consisted of PBMCs, mostly from graft donor cells, taken 360 days after TCRalphabeta/CD19-depleted stem cell transplant. The receptors here all came from a male patient between 2 and 10 years old who had a stem cell transplant for acute lymphoblastic leukemia, so the T cells may come from the graft donor. CDR3s leave out the opening cysteine and the closing phenylalanine or tryptophan. The D gene is left open where the match is weak.

j_call: TRBJ2-3
cdr3_length: 14
v_call: TRBV5-4
d_call: TRBD2
cdr3_aa: ASSPLRLAVTDTQY

j_call: TRBJ2-2
cdr3_length: 13
v_call: TRBV7-2
d_call: -
cdr3_aa: ASSLPLDMTWELF

j_call: TRBJ2-1
cdr3_length: 14
v_call: TRBV12-3/TRBV12-4
d_call: -
cdr3_aa: ASSLGGSRSYNEQF

j_call: TRBJ2-5
cdr3_length: 11
v_call: TRBV20-1
d_call: -
cdr3_aa: SAREWAQETQY

j_call: TRBJ2-2
cdr3_length: 13
v_call: TRBV5-1
d_call: -
cdr3_aa: ASSLGTVNTGELF

j_call: TRBJ2-5
cdr3_length: 14
v_call: TRBV28
d_call: TRBD2
cdr3_aa: ASSRGLAGRGETQY

j_call: TRBJ2-2
cdr3_length: 10
v_call: TRBV2
d_call: -
cdr3_aa: ASGALTGELF

j_call: TRBJ1-4
cdr3_length: 16
v_call: TRBV10-3
d_call: -
cdr3_aa: AISFGHRWGGTNEKLF

j_call: TRBJ2-1
cdr3_length: 18
v_call: TRBV3-1
d_call: -
cdr3_aa: ASSHPPGRSVRLAYNEQF

j_call: TRBJ2-1
cdr3_length: 13
v_call: TRBV6-1
d_call: TRBD2
cdr3_aa: ASSPGTSLPNEQF

j_call: TRBJ2-1
cdr3_length: 11
v_call: TRBV7-2
d_call: TRBD2
cdr3_aa: ASSAGGINEQF

j_call: TRBJ1-5
cdr3_length: 12
v_call: TRBV20-1
d_call: -
cdr3_aa: SATKGGANQPQH

j_call: TRBJ2-1
cdr3_length: 10
v_call: TRBV20-1
d_call: -
cdr3_aa: SATGSVNEQF

j_call: TRBJ1-1
cdr3_length: 10
v_call: TRBV20-1
d_call: -
cdr3_aa: SASWTGTEAF

j_call: TRBJ2-7
cdr3_length: 12
v_call: TRBV28
d_call: -
cdr3_aa: ASSVVTDTYEQY

j_call: TRBJ2-5
cdr3_length: 15
v_call: TRBV10-3
d_call: -
cdr3_aa: AISARAPRPNQETQY

j_call: TRBJ1-2
cdr3_length: 12
v_call: TRBV10-3
d_call: -
cdr3_aa: AISKVGTQYGYT

j_call: TRBJ2-1
cdr3_length: 13
v_call: TRBV20-1
d_call: -
cdr3_aa: SAPPRKLDANEQF

j_call: TRBJ2-1
cdr3_length: 15
v_call: TRBV24-1
d_call: TRBD2
cdr3_aa: ATSDLRGREGPDEQF

j_call: TRBJ2-7
cdr3_length: 11
v_call: TRBV30
d_call: -
cdr3_aa: AWSVFAGYEQY

j_call: TRBJ2-3
cdr3_length: 13
v_call: TRBV5-5
d_call: -
cdr3_aa: ASSLAPRRGDTQY

j_call: TRBJ2-7
cdr3_length: 12
v_call: TRBV4-3
d_call: TRBD1
cdr3_aa: ASSLWTGLYEQY

j_call: TRBJ2-7
cdr3_length: 11
v_call: TRBV19
d_call: -
cdr3_aa: ASSEQLNYEQY

j_call: TRBJ2-7
cdr3_length: 11
v_call: TRBV20-1
d_call: -
cdr3_aa: SAYGQYTYEQY

j_call: TRBJ2-7
cdr3_length: 11
v_call: TRBV12-3/TRBV12-4
d_call: -
cdr3_aa: ASSWANSYEQY

j_call: TRBJ2-5
cdr3_length: 12
v_call: TRBV5-1
d_call: TRBD1
cdr3_aa: ASSSGTGRETQY

j_call: TRBJ2-3
cdr3_length: 10
v_call: TRBV4-2
d_call: -
cdr3_aa: ASSQDSLGQY

j_call: TRBJ2-7
cdr3_length: 14
v_call: TRBV27
d_call: -
cdr3_aa: ASSLSLVWCLYEKY

j_call: TRBJ2-1
cdr3_length: 18
v_call: TRBV12-3/TRBV12-4
d_call: TRBD2
cdr3_aa: ASSFPGLAILEGPPDEQF

j_call: TRBJ1-5
cdr3_length: 11
v_call: TRBV28
d_call: -
cdr3_aa: ASGEVRNQPQH